The entry that follows covers one TCR beta chain sequence. Germline CDR1 SQVTM, CDR2 ANQGSEA. V gave up 3 bases and J gave up 6 bases, with 11 bases separating them. The CDR3 consists of 12 residues. Per-patient samples, pretreatment and on-treatment, numbered 1 to 8. Each PCR contained spiked-in synthetic TCR analog templates. Repertoires were generated with immunoSEQ multiplex PCR, while TCRdb's copy carries only in-frame clones and drops some. The repertoire holds around 35,000 clones, with about four fifths as singletons. These data originate in a study of PD-L1 blockade in urothelial cancer. Study context: Dosed intravenously at 1,200 mg every 3 weeks, atezolizumab was initiated by patients at some point between 2014 and 2016. Patients with male sex and bladder-origin urothelial cancer accounted for most of the 29 enrolled.

The chain carries TRBV29-1 and TRBJ1-2; no clear D. This clonotype was sampled from a man in his 60s with urothelial cancer. Specimen: PBMCs, collected around atezolizumab (anti-PD-L1) treatment. The CDR3 protein is CSVDYGGHGYTF. The CDR3 region has the DNA TGCAGCGTTGACTACGGCGGGCATGGCTACACCTTC.